This T cell receptor beta chain was found in a study of T cells in Graves' hyperthyroidism and ophthalmopathy. Study overall: Peripheral blood was obtained at initial diagnosis, preceding any treatment.

An approximately 10 ml volume of fresh peripheral blood provided the PBMCs. The CDR3 has 15 amino acids. In germline, CDR1 is MNHNS, CDR2 SASEGT. Trimming stripped 2 bases from V and 4 bases from J, with 12 bases between. As to this clonotype: The antigen remains unidentified.

Study-level results: Appearing also in blood were most of the thyroid clonotypes expanded above 0.001.

The source material, RNA transcripts, was used to amplify TCR beta CDR3 regions. The HTBI primer set drove a first-round RT-PCR of the TCR CDR3. TCRdb re-analysed the multiplex PCR reads in MiXCR, keeping a single row per CDR3 protein. The profile shows around 420,000 distinct CDR3 sequences, roughly 15% of them singletons. Sample: blood. This clonotype originated in a young woman with Graves' hyperthyroidism. The chain uses TRBV6-1 and TRBJ1-3; no firm D call. The CDR3: CASSEFRGSGNTIYF. CDR3 nucleotide sequence: TGTGCCAGCAGTGAATTCCGGGGTTCGGGAAACACCATATATTTT.